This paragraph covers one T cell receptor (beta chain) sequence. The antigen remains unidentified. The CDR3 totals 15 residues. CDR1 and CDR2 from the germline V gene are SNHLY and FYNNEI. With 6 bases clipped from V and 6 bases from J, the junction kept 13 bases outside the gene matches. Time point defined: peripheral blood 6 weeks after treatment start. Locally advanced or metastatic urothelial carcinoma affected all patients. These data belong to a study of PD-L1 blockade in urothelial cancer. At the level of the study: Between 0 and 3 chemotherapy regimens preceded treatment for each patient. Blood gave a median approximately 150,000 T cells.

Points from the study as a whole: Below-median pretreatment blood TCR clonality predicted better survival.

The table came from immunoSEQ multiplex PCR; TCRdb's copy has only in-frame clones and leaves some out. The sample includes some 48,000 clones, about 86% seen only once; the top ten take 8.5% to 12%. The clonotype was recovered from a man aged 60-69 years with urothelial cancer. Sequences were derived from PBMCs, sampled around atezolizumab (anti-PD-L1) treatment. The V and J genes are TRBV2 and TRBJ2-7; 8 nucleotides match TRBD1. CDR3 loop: CASRDRGSVIGEQYF. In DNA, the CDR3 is TGTGCCAGCAGAGACAGGGGAAGTGTCATCGGCGAGCAGTACTTC. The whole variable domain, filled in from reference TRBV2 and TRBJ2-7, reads EPEVTQTPSHQVTQMGQEVILRCVPISNHLYFYWYRQILGQKVEFLVSFYNNEISEKSEIFDDQFSVERPDGSNFTLKIRSTKLEDSAMYFCASRDRGSVIGEQYFGPGTRLTVT.